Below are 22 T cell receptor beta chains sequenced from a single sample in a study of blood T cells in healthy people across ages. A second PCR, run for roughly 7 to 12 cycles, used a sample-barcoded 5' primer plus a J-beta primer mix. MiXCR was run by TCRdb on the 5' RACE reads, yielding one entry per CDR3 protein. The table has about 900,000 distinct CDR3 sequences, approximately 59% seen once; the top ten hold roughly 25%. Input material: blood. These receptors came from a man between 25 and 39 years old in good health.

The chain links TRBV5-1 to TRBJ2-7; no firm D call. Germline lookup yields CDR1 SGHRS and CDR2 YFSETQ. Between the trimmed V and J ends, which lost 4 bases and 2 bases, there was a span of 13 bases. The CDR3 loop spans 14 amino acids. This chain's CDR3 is CASSPGWQTYEQYF. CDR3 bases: TGCGCCAGCAGCCCCGGGTGGCAGACCTACGAGCAGTACTTC.

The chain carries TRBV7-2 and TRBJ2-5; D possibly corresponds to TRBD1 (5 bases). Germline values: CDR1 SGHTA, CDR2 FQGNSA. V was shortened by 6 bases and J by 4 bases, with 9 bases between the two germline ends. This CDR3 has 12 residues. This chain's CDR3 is CASRGPVETQYF. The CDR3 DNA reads TGTGCCAGCAGGGGGCCCGTAGAGACCCAGTACTTC.

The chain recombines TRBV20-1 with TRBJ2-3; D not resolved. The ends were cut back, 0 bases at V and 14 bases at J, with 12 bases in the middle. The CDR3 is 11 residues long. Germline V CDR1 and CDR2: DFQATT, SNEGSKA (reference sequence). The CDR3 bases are TGCAGTGCTAGAGATGATTCCCCCCCGTATTTT. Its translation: CSARDDSPPYF.

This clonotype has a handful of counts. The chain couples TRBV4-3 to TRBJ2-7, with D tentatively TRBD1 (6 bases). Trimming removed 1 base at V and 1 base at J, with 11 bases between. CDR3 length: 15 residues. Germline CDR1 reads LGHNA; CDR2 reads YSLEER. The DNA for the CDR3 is TGCGCCAGCAGCCAAGGGCGACAGGAATCCTACGAGCAGTACTTC. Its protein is CASSQGRQESYEQYF.

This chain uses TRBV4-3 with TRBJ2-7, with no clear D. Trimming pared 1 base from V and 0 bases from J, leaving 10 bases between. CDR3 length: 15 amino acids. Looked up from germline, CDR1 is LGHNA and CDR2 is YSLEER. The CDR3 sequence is CASSQGYGSSYEQYF. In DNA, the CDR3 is TGCGCCAGCAGCCAAGGATACGGAAGCTCCTACGAGCAGTACTTC.

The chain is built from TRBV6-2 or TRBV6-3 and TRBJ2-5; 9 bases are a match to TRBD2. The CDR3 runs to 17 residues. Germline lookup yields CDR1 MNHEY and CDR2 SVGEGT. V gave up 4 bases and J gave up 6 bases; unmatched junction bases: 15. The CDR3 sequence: CASSSVARGTSPKTQYF. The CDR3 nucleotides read TGTGCCAGCAGTTCGGTAGCCCGAGGGACTAGCCCGAAGACCCAGTACTTC.

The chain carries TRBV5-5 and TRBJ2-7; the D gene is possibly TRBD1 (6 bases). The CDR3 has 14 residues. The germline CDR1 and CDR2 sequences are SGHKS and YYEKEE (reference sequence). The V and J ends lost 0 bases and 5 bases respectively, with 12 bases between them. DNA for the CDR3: TGTGCCAGCAGCTTGGTCACAGGGCCCCACGAGCAGTACTTC. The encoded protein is CASSLVTGPHEQYF. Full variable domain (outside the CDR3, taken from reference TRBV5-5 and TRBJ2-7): DAGVTQSPTHLIKTRGQQVTLRCSPISGHKSVSWYQQVLGQGPQFIFQYYEKEERGRGNFPDRFSARQFPNYSSELNVNALLLGDSALYLCASSLVTGPHEQYFGPGTRLTVT.

The CDR3: CASSDFDRGLLYGYTF. CDR3 in DNA: TGTGCCAGCAGTGACTTCGACAGGGGGCTTCTCTATGGCTACACCTTC. The rearrangement joins TRBV25-1 to TRBJ1-2, with 10 bases lining up with TRBD1. V dropped 3 bases and J dropped 4; count of bases not matched to a gene: 8. This CDR3 is 16 amino acids long. Germline-derived CDR1 and CDR2 are MGHDK and SYGVNS.

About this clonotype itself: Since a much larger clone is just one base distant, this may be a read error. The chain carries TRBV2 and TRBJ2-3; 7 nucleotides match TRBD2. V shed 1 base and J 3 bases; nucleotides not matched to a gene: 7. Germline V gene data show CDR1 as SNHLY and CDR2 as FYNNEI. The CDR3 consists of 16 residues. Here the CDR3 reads CASSEVAGEHTDTQYF. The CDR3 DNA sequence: TGTGCCAGCAGTGAAGTCGCGGGGGAGCATACAGATACGCAGTATTTT.

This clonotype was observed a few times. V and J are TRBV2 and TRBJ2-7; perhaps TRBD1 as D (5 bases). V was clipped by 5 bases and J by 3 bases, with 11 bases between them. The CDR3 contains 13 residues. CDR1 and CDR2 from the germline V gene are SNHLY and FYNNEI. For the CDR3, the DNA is TGTGCCAGCAGTTTACAGGAATTCTACGAGCAGTACTTC. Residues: CASSLQEFYEQYF.

CDR3 region: CASSTQQGLYGYTF. In DNA, the CDR3 is TGTGCCAGCAGCACCCAACAGGGGTTGTATGGCTACACCTTC. The V call is TRBV9, the J call TRBJ1-2; 7 bases align to TRBD1. J lost 5 bases, V lost 4 bases, and 8 bases had no gene match. CDR1 SGDLS and CDR2 YYNGEE come from the germline V gene. The CDR3 extends over 14 amino acids.

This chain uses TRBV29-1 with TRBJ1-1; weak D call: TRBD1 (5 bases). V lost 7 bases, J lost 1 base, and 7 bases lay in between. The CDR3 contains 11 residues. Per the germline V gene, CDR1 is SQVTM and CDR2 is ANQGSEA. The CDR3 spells CSEGTNTEAFF. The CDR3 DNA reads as TGCAGCGAAGGGACGAACACTGAAGCTTTCTTT.

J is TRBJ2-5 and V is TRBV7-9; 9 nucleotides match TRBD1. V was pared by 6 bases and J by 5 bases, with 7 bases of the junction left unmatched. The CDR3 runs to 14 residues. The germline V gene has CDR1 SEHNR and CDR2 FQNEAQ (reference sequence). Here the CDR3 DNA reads TGTGCCAGCAGTCTTACAGGGGGCTGGGAGACCCAGTACTTC. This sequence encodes CASSLTGGWETQYF.

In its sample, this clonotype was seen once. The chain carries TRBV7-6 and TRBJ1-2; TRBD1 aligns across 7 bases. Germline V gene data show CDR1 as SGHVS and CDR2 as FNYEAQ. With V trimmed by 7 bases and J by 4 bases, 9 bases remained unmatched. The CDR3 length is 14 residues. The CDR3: CASTPLGQPYGYTF. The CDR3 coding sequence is TGTGCCAGCACCCCATTGGGACAGCCCTATGGCTACACCTTC.

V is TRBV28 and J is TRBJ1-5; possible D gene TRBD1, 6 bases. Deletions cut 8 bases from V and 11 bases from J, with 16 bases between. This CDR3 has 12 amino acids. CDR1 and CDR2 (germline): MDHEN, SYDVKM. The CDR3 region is CASGRQGWAQHF. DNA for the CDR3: TGTGCCAGCGGAAGGCAGGGGTGGGCCCAGCATTTT.

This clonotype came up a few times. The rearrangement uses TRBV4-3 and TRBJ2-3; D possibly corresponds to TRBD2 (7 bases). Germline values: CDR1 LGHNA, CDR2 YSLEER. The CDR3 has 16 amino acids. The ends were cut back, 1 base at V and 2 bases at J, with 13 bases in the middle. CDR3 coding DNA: TGCGCCAGCAGCCAAGCGGTGGGGGGGCACACAGATACGCAGTATTTT. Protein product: CASSQAVGGHTDTQYF.

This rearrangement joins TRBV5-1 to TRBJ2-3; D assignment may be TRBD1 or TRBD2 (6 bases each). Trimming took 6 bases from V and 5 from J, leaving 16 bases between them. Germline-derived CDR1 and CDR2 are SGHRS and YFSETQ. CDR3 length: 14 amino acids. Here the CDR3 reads CASTRDTEGDTQYF. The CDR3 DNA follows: TGCGCCAGCACTCGGGACACGGAGGGAGATACGCAGTATTTT. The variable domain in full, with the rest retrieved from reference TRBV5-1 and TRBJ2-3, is KAGVTQTPRYLIKTRGQQVTLSCSPISGHRSVSWYQQTPGQGLQFLFEYFSETQRNKGNFPGRFSGRQFSNSRSEMNVSTLELGDSALYLCASTRDTEGDTQYFGPGTRLTVL.

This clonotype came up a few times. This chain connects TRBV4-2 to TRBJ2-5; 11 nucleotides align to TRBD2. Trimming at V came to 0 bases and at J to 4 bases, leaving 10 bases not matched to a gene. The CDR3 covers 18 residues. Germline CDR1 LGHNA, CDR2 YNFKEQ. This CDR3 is CASSQDGSGGAIPETQYF. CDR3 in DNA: TGTGCCAGCAGCCAAGATGGTAGCGGGGGGGCCATTCCAGAGACCCAGTACTTC.

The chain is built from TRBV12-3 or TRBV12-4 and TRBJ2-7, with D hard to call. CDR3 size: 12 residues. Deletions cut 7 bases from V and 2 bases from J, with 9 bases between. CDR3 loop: CASIFIPYEQYF. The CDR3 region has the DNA TGTGCCAGCATTTTTATCCCCTACGAGCAGTACTTC.

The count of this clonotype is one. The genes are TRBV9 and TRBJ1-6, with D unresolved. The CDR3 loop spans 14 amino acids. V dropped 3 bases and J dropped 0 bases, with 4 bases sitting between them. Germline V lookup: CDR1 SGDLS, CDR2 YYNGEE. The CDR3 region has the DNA TGTGCCAGCAGCGGAAACTCCTATAATTCACCCCTCCACTTT. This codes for CASSGNSYNSPLHF.

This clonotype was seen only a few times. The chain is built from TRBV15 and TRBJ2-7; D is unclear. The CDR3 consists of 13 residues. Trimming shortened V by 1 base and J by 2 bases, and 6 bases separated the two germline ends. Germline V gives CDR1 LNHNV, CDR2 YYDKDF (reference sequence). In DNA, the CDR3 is TGTGCCACCAGCAGAGGAGGACCCTACGAGCAGTACTTC. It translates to CATSRGGPYEQYF.

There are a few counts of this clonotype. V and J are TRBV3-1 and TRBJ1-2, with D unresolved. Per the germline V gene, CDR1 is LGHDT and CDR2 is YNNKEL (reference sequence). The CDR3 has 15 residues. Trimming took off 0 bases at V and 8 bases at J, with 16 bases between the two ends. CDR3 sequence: CASSQEENSPKGYTF. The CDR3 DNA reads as TGTGCCAGCAGCCAAGAAGAGAACAGTCCGAAAGGCTACACCTTC.